The rows below give T cell receptor beta chains drawn from one sample of a study of blood T cell repertoires in COVID-19. Data came from immunoSEQ multiplex PCR; TCRdb stores just in-frame clones and leaves some out. This sample has 150,000 or so clones, with around 83% found just once. Sequenced input: peripheral blood. All receptors come from an older woman with acute or convalescent COVID-19. Both conserved end residues are part of each CDR3. A D gene is named only where the DNA matches it firmly. Not every row has a clone size; where given, it reads once, few, many or a size class.

v_gene: TRBV16
j_gene: TRBJ1-1
d_gene: TRBD1
abundance: .
CDR3nt: TGTGCCAGCAGCCAATTACAGGGGATCAGTGACACTGAAGCTTTCTTT
CDR3aa: CASSQLQGISDTEAFF

v_gene: TRBV7-3
j_gene: TRBJ1-1
d_gene: .
abundance: .
CDR3nt: TGTGCCAGCAGCCCCCGGGAGGGACTGGGAGCTTTCTTT
CDR3aa: CASSPREGLGAFF

v_gene: TRBV6-5
j_gene: TRBJ1-4
d_gene: TRBD1
abundance: .
CDR3nt: TGTGCCAGCAAGCGCAGGGGGCGAGAAAAACTGTTTTTT
CDR3aa: CASKRRGREKLFF

v_gene: TRBV27
j_gene: TRBJ1-6
d_gene: TRBD1
abundance: .
CDR3nt: TGTGCCAGCAGAACAGGGGATTCACCCCTCCACTTT
CDR3aa: CASRTGDSPLHF

v_gene: TRBV5-1
j_gene: TRBJ2-3
d_gene: TRBD1
abundance: .
CDR3nt: TGCGCCAGCAGACTGGGACAGGACACAGATACGCAGTATTTT
CDR3aa: CASRLGQDTDTQYF

v_gene: TRBV18
j_gene: TRBJ1-1
d_gene: .
abundance: .
CDR3nt: TGTGCCAGCTCACCACGATTGCAGGGGAACACTGAAGCTTTCTTT
CDR3aa: CASSPRLQGNTEAFF

v_gene: TRBV9
j_gene: TRBJ1-6
d_gene: .
abundance: .
CDR3nt: TGTGCCAGCAGCCCCCTAGACAGGTCCTATAATTCACCCCTCCACTTT
CDR3aa: CASSPLDRSYNSPLHF

v_gene: TRBV7-8
j_gene: TRBJ1-5
d_gene: TRBD1
abundance: .
CDR3nt: TGTGCCAGCAGCTTAGCGTTAGCTGCCGGGACAGGCTACAATCAGCCCCAGCATTTT
CDR3aa: CASSLALAAGTGYNQPQHF

v_gene: TRBV7-8
j_gene: TRBJ2-1
d_gene: .
abundance: .
CDR3nt: TGTGCCAGCAGCTTAGCCCGAGGGACAGGGCCACTAGCGGACTTCTTC
CDR3aa: CASSLARGTGPLADFF

v_gene: TRBV5-5
j_gene: TRBJ2-2
d_gene: .
abundance: .
CDR3nt: TGTGCCAGCAGCCCTCCAGCGCGGGTGGGTACCGGGGAGCTGTTTTTT
CDR3aa: CASSPPARVGTGELFF

v_gene: TRBV18
j_gene: TRBJ2-7
d_gene: TRBD1
abundance: .
CDR3nt: TGTGCCAGCTCACCCGTCAGGACAGGGCTCGACGAGCAGTACTTC
CDR3aa: CASSPVRTGLDEQYF

v_gene: TRBV2
j_gene: TRBJ2-7
d_gene: TRBD1
abundance: .
CDR3nt: TGTGCCAGCCCGGGACAGGGCGGCGAGCAGTACTTC
CDR3aa: CASPGQGGEQYF

v_gene: TRBV5-1
j_gene: TRBJ2-7
d_gene: TRBD2
abundance: .
CDR3nt: TGCGCCAGCAGCCCGGGGCTAGCGGGGGCCCTTGGGGAGCAGTACTTC
CDR3aa: CASSPGLAGALGEQYF

v_gene: TRBV6-5
j_gene: TRBJ1-1
d_gene: .
abundance: .
CDR3nt: TGTGCCAGCAGGTTCGGGAGTATGAACACTGAAGCTTTCTTT
CDR3aa: CASRFGSMNTEAFF

v_gene: TRBV25-1
j_gene: TRBJ1-1
d_gene: .
abundance: .
CDR3nt: TGTGCCAGCAGTGACTTGACAGCGAACACTGAAGCTTTCTTT
CDR3aa: CASSDLTANTEAFF

v_gene: TRBV10-3
j_gene: TRBJ1-5
d_gene: .
abundance: .
CDR3nt: TGTGCTACATCGGGGGGGGCGGGCCAGCCCCAGCATTTT
CDR3aa: CATSGGAGQPQHF

v_gene: TRBV5-6
j_gene: TRBJ1-1
d_gene: .
abundance: .
CDR3nt: TGTGCCAGCAGCTTCGGGAGGGGGATGGCTTTCTTT
CDR3aa: CASSFGRGMAFF

v_gene: TRBV11-2
j_gene: TRBJ2-2
d_gene: .
abundance: .
CDR3nt: TGTGCCAGCAGCTTAGTCAGCACCGGGGAGCTGTTTTTT
CDR3aa: CASSLVSTGELFF

v_gene: TRBV5-4
j_gene: TRBJ2-5
d_gene: .
abundance: .
CDR3nt: TGTGCCAGCAGGGACGGGAGAGGGTTTGGGGAGACCCAGTACTTC
CDR3aa: CASRDGRGFGETQYF

v_gene: TRBV18
j_gene: TRBJ1-2
d_gene: .
abundance: .
CDR3nt: TGTGCCAGCTCGAAGAGGGACTCGGATGGCTACACCTTC
CDR3aa: CASSKRDSDGYTF

v_gene: TRBV7-9
j_gene: TRBJ1-1
d_gene: .
abundance: .
CDR3nt: TGTGCCAGCAGCCAGCGGGGCGGGACTGAAGCTTTCTTT
CDR3aa: CASSQRGGTEAFF

v_gene: TRBV3-1/TRBV3-2
j_gene: TRBJ1-1
d_gene: .
abundance: .
CDR3nt: TGTGCCAGCACCGGGACTGAGAACACTGAAGCTTTCTTT
CDR3aa: CASTGTENTEAFF

v_gene: TRBV7-7
j_gene: TRBJ2-5
d_gene: TRBD2
abundance: .
CDR3nt: TGTGCCAGCACCCCAGGCGGGGGTTCGCAAGAGACCCAGTACTTC
CDR3aa: CASTPGGGSQETQYF

v_gene: TRBV7-9
j_gene: TRBJ2-2
d_gene: .
abundance: .
CDR3nt: TGTGCCAGCAGCTTAGTACAGGCCACCGGGGAGCTGTTTTTT
CDR3aa: CASSLVQATGELFF

v_gene: TRBV5-1
j_gene: TRBJ2-7
d_gene: .
abundance: .
CDR3nt: TGCGCCAGCAGCTCTGGGCCGGGGATGTCCTACGAGCAGTACTTC
CDR3aa: CASSSGPGMSYEQYF

v_gene: TRBV19
j_gene: TRBJ1-4
d_gene: .
abundance: .
CDR3nt: TGTGCCAGTAGTAGACAAACTTCCGGGATCACTAATGAAAAACTGTTTTTT
CDR3aa: CASSRQTSGITNEKLFF

v_gene: TRBV3-1/TRBV3-2
j_gene: TRBJ2-5
d_gene: .
abundance: .
CDR3nt: TGTGCCAGCAGCCAAGCCTCCACCGGCCAGGGGGGGACCCAGTACTTC
CDR3aa: CASSQASTGQGGTQYF

v_gene: TRBV19
j_gene: TRBJ1-1
d_gene: .
abundance: .
CDR3nt: TGTGCCAGTAGTCCTACAAGGGACATTAGCGCTTTCTTT
CDR3aa: CASSPTRDISAFF

v_gene: TRBV18
j_gene: TRBJ1-4
d_gene: TRBD1
abundance: few
CDR3nt: TGTGCCAGCTCACGGACCGGGACAGGGGGCGCGAGTTCTGCTAATGAAAAACTGTTTTTT
CDR3aa: CASSRTGTGGASSANEKLFF

v_gene: TRBV6-5
j_gene: TRBJ2-7
d_gene: .
abundance: .
CDR3nt: TGTGCCAGCTCCTCTCTGACAGCCTACGAGCAGTACTTC
CDR3aa: CASSSLTAYEQYF

v_gene: TRBV6-6
j_gene: TRBJ1-1
d_gene: TRBD1
abundance: .
CDR3nt: TGTGCCAGCACCCTGGACAGGGGGCTAGAGAACACTGAAGCTTTCTTT
CDR3aa: CASTLDRGLENTEAFF

v_gene: TRBV6-5
j_gene: TRBJ2-2
d_gene: .
abundance: .
CDR3nt: TGTGCCAGCAGAAAGACAGCCACGAACACCGGGGAGCTGTTTTTT
CDR3aa: CASRKTATNTGELFF

v_gene: TRBV5-1
j_gene: TRBJ2-1
d_gene: TRBD2
abundance: .
CDR3nt: TGCGCCAGCAGCGGCGGGACTAGCGGGGGGAGGAGCTCCTACAATGAGCAGTTCTTC
CDR3aa: CASSGGTSGGRSSYNEQFF

v_gene: TRBV7-9
j_gene: TRBJ2-2
d_gene: TRBD1
abundance: once
CDR3nt: TGTGCCAGCAGCACCTGGGGACAGGGGTATACCGGGGAGCTGTTTTTT
CDR3aa: CASSTWGQGYTGELFF

v_gene: TRBV4-2
j_gene: TRBJ2-6
d_gene: TRBD2
abundance: .
CDR3nt: TGTGCCAGCAGCCAAGATCGGGTTGGAGGGAGGGTCGGGTCCTCTGGGGCCAACGTCCTGACTTTC
CDR3aa: CASSQDRVGGRVGSSGANVLTF

v_gene: TRBV28
j_gene: TRBJ1-6
d_gene: TRBD1
abundance: .
CDR3nt: TGTGCCAGCCAACCTTCCAGGGGGGTTCTTTCACCCCTCCACTTT
CDR3aa: CASQPSRGVLSPLHF

v_gene: TRBV6-5
j_gene: TRBJ2-3
d_gene: .
abundance: .
CDR3nt: TGTGCCAGCAGGGCCTCGAGGTTGGCAGATACGCAGTATTTT
CDR3aa: CASRASRLADTQYF

v_gene: TRBV7-9
j_gene: TRBJ1-1
d_gene: .
abundance: .
CDR3nt: TGTGCCAGCAGCCTTTGGACAGCTGAAGCTTTCTTT
CDR3aa: CASSLWTAEAFF

v_gene: TRBV12-3/TRBV12-4
j_gene: TRBJ1-5
d_gene: TRBD1
abundance: .
CDR3nt: TGTGCCAGCAGGACAGGGGAGGATCAGCCCCAGCATTTT
CDR3aa: CASRTGEDQPQHF

v_gene: TRBV7-3
j_gene: TRBJ2-2
d_gene: .
abundance: .
CDR3nt: TGTGCCAGCAGCCCACAGGGCACCGGGGAGCTGTTTTTT
CDR3aa: CASSPQGTGELFF

v_gene: TRBV12-5
j_gene: TRBJ2-5
d_gene: .
abundance: .
CDR3nt: TGTGCTAGTGCCCCTGGGTGGGGCAGCCCTTCCCGGGAGACCCAGTACTTC
CDR3aa: CASAPGWGSPSRETQYF

v_gene: TRBV5-1
j_gene: TRBJ1-2
d_gene: TRBD1
abundance: .
CDR3nt: TGCGCCAGCAGCTTGGTCACAGGGGTTGGCTACACCTTC
CDR3aa: CASSLVTGVGYTF

v_gene: TRBV28
j_gene: TRBJ1-2
d_gene: TRBD1
abundance: .
CDR3nt: TGTGCCAGCAGTCTTTGGGACAGGGTCGGTGGAGGCTACACCTTC
CDR3aa: CASSLWDRVGGGYTF

v_gene: TRBV29-1
j_gene: TRBJ2-3
d_gene: .
abundance: .
CDR3nt: TGCGCGCATGAGGTGGCCGGGGGCACAGATACGCAGTATTTT
CDR3aa: CAHEVAGGTDTQYF

v_gene: TRBV18
j_gene: TRBJ1-1
d_gene: .
abundance: .
CDR3nt: TGTGCCACCCGGTCGGGGGAGAACACTGAAGCTTTCTTT
CDR3aa: CATRSGENTEAFF

v_gene: TRBV3-1/TRBV3-2
j_gene: TRBJ2-5
d_gene: .
abundance: .
CDR3nt: TGTGCCAGCAGCCAAGACGTTGCCAGGGATTTGGAGACCCAGTACTTC
CDR3aa: CASSQDVARDLETQYF

v_gene: TRBV20-1
j_gene: TRBJ1-2
d_gene: .
abundance: .
CDR3nt: TGCAGTGCCCTAAGGGGATGGGGCTACACCTTC
CDR3aa: CSALRGWGYTF

v_gene: TRBV5-1
j_gene: TRBJ2-2
d_gene: .
abundance: .
CDR3nt: TGCGCCAGCAGCTTGTCGGACTGGAACACCGGGGAGCTGTTTTTT
CDR3aa: CASSLSDWNTGELFF